These 21 T cell receptor beta chains originate from one sample sequenced in a study of STAT5B mutations in CD4+ large granular lymphocyte leukemia. Some clones are missing from TCRdb's copy, which holds only in-frame ones; the method was immunoSEQ multiplex PCR. The sample yields around 34,000 clones, around 81% seen once. The sequencing input was CD4+ T cells from blood buffy coats. The source of these receptors is a human donor in good health.

This clone came up once. The CDR3: CASGARNSGNTIYF. The CDR3 bases are TGTGCCAGCGGCGCCAGAAACTCTGGAAACACCATATATTTT. This rearrangement joins TRBV6-5 to TRBJ1-3; no clear D. The CDR3 totals 14 residues. V was cut by 8 bases and J by 0 bases, with 11 bases left in between. In germline, CDR1 is MNHEY, CDR2 SVGAGI.

J is TRBJ2-3 and V is TRBV6-5, with unresolved D. CDR3 length: 12 amino acids. Trimming shortened V by 5 bases and J by 4 bases, and 7 bases separated the two germline ends. Germline assignment: CDR1 MNHEY and CDR2 SVGAGI. The CDR3 here is CASSPDADTQYF. The CDR3 region has the DNA TGTGCCAGCAGTCCCGATGCAGATACGCAGTATTTT.

The chain recombines TRBV7-2 with TRBJ2-7; 10 positions match TRBD1. Germline lookup yields CDR1 SGHTA and CDR2 FQGNSA. J was trimmed by 6 bases and V by 4 bases; bases with no gene match: 9. The CDR3 runs 15 residues. The CDR3 here is CASSWGGTGDGEQYF. CDR3 nucleotide sequence: TGTGCCAGCAGCTGGGGGGGGACAGGGGACGGCGAGCAGTACTTC.

The V gene is TRBV19, the J gene TRBJ2-3, with a tentative D call TRBD1 (5 bases). The V end was cut by 3 bases, the J end by 4 bases, with 8 bases between. The germline gives CDR1 LNHDA, CDR2 SQIVND (reference sequence). CDR3 length: 13 residues. DNA of the CDR3: TGTGCCAGTAGTATTCAGGGTCCAGATACGCAGTATTTT. As protein: CASSIQGPDTQYF.

The chain employs TRBV18 and TRBJ2-2; D gene unclear. With 0 bases removed from V and 3 bases from J, the gap between germline ends came to 11 bases. Germline V gene sequence: CDR1 KGHSH, CDR2 LQKENI. The CDR3 has 16 amino acids. The CDR3 is CASSPPNGWDTGELFF. The DNA of the CDR3 is TGTGCCAGCTCACCACCGAATGGTTGGGACACCGGGGAGCTGTTTTTT.

This clone was observed a single time. V is TRBV11-3 and J is TRBJ2-4; 8 bases align to TRBD2. The germline gives CDR1 SGHNT, CDR2 YENEEA. This CDR3 spans 16 amino acids. V lost 1 base to trimming and J lost 6 bases; unmatched junction nucleotides: 8. The CDR3 loop is CASSLGGGLGGNIQYF. CDR3 bases: TGTGCCAGCAGCTTAGGGGGGGGACTAGGCGGAAACATTCAGTACTTC. Looking up the rest from reference TRBV11-3 and TRBJ2-4 gives the full variable domain: EAGVVQSPRYKIIEKKQPVAFWCNPISGHNTLYWYLQNLGQGPELLIRYENEEAVDDSQLPKDRFSAERLKGVDSTLKIQPAELGDSAVYLCASSLGGGLGGNIQYFGAGTRLSVL.

The rearrangement joins TRBV5-1 to TRBJ2-3; 14 bases align to TRBD2. V was clipped by 4 bases and J by 2 bases; unmatched bases: 6. This CDR3 has 17 residues. Germline CDR1 SGHRS, CDR2 YFSETQ. The CDR3 loop reads CASSVPGLAGATDTQYF. CDR3 nucleotide sequence: TGCGCCAGCAGCGTCCCGGGACTAGCGGGAGCCACAGATACGCAGTATTTT.

This sequence joins TRBV7-9 and TRBJ1-3; tentative D call: TRBD1 (5 bases). This CDR3 is built from 16 residues. The ends were cut back, 1 base at V and 2 bases at J, with 12 bases in the middle. CDR1 is SEHNR and CDR2 is FQNEAQ in the germline V gene (reference sequence). The CDR3 region is CASSLEAGPTGNTIYF. The CDR3 nucleotides read TGTGCCAGCAGCTTAGAGGCAGGGCCCACTGGAAACACCATATATTTT.

This clone appeared once. V is TRBV5-4 and J is TRBJ2-5, with D perhaps being TRBD1 or TRBD2 (5 bases each). V lost 9 bases, J lost 7 bases, and 19 bases lay in between. Germline V gene lookup returns CDR1 SGHNT and CDR2 YYREEE (reference sequence). This CDR3 comprises 13 residues. CDR3 sequence: CAMGRHSGLTQYF. The CDR3 DNA reads TGTGCCATGGGACGGCACAGCGGACTGACCCAGTACTTC.

The V gene is TRBV11-2, the J gene TRBJ2-2; D gene unclear. Germline V gives CDR1 SGHAT, CDR2 FQNNGV. The V gene lost 3 bases and the J gene lost 3 bases, with 8 bases spanning the gap. The CDR3 has 14 residues. For the CDR3, the DNA is TGTGCCAGCAGCTTCTGGTCGGACACCGGGGAGCTGTTTTTT. Translation: CASSFWSDTGELFF.

The rearrangement uses TRBV30 and TRBJ2-3; no clear D. The CDR3 runs 12 residues. CDR1 and CDR2 from the germline V gene are GTSNPN and SVGIG (reference sequence). Trimming pared 5 bases from V and 0 bases from J, leaving 6 bases between. CDR3 sequence: CAWEKSTDTQYF. The CDR3 region has the DNA TGTGCCTGGGAGAAAAGCACAGATACGCAGTATTTT.

This clone was detected only a few times. This chain uses TRBV5-1 with TRBJ1-5; D is possibly TRBD1 (6 bases). The germline gives CDR1 SGHRS, CDR2 YFSETQ. The CDR3 loop spans 15 amino acids. V dropped 3 bases and J dropped 4 bases, with 14 bases sitting between them. The CDR3 sequence: CASSSLDSRNQPQHF. In DNA form, the CDR3 reads TGCGCCAGCAGCTCCCTGGACAGTCGAAATCAGCCCCAGCATTTT.

The chain combines TRBV5-3 with TRBJ2-1; the D is unclear. TRBV5-3 is recorded as an ORF, its role being uncertain. This CDR3 spans 16 amino acids. Deletions cut 0 bases from V and 1 base from J, with 11 bases between. The DNA for the CDR3 is TGTGCCAGAAGCTTGGTTGGGCGTACTTCCTACAATGAGCAGTTCTTC. Protein product: CARSLVGRTSYNEQFF.

The J gene is TRBJ2-5, the V gene TRBV7-2; 13 bases are shared with TRBD2. Per the germline V gene, CDR1 is SGHTA and CDR2 is FQGNSA. V gave up 5 bases and J gave up 7 bases; unmatched junction bases: 7. The CDR3 covers 15 residues. This CDR3 reads CASSMGLAGFGTQYF. In DNA, the CDR3 is TGTGCCAGCAGCATGGGACTAGCGGGATTTGGGACCCAGTACTTC.

This chain uses TRBV7-9 with TRBJ2-3; 7 bases map to TRBD2. The germline CDR1 and CDR2 sequences are SEHNR and FQNEAQ (reference sequence). V shed 5 bases and J 3 bases; nucleotides not matched to a gene: 8. The CDR3 extends over 15 amino acids. CDR3 amino acids: CASSLFAGVTDTQYF. CDR3 sequence (DNA): TGTGCCAGCAGCCTCTTCGCGGGAGTTACAGATACGCAGTATTTT.

The count of this clone is one. V and J are TRBV27 and TRBJ2-5, with D perhaps matching TRBD2 (6 bases). Trimming shortened V by 6 bases and J by 11 bases, and 16 bases separated the two germline ends. CDR3 length equals 12 residues. The germline CDR1 and CDR2 sequences are MNHEY and SMNVEV (reference sequence). CDR3 loop: CASRRAPGEQYF. CDR3 sequence (DNA): TGTGCCAGCAGGCGGGCCCCGGGGGAGCAGTACTTC.

The chain is built from TRBV28 and TRBJ1-5; D not certain. Germline-derived CDR1 and CDR2 are MDHEN and SYDVKM. This CDR3 has 12 amino acids. The V end was cut by 2 bases, the J end by 5 bases, with 4 bases between. The CDR3 protein is CASSLVDQPQHF. In DNA, the CDR3 is TGTGCCAGCAGTTTAGTCGATCAGCCCCAGCATTTT.

The rearrangement links TRBV13 to TRBJ1-3; D is possibly TRBD1 (6 bases). The CDR3 contains 16 residues. V was pared by 5 bases and J by 2 bases, with 16 bases between. CDR1 and CDR2 (germline): PRHDT, FYEKMQ (reference sequence). The CDR3 loop reads CASSADRDNTGNTIYF. For the CDR3, the DNA is TGTGCCAGCAGCGCAGACCGGGACAATACTGGAAACACCATATATTTT.

The chain uses TRBV19 and TRBJ2-3; D tentatively fits TRBD1 or TRBD2 (6 bases each). Per germline, CDR1 LNHDA and CDR2 SQIVND (reference sequence). The CDR3 loop spans 15 amino acids. V lost 7 bases and J 6 bases, leaving 20 bases between the germline ends. Here the CDR3 reads CASNPVWGAKDTQYF. DNA of the CDR3: TGTGCCAGTAACCCAGTCTGGGGGGCTAAGGATACGCAGTATTTT. The full variable domain, its missing parts supplied by reference TRBV19 and TRBJ2-3, is DGGITQSPKYLFRKEGQNVTLSCEQNLNHDAMYWYRQDPGQGLRLIYYSQIVNDFQKGDIAEGYSVSREKKESFPLTVTSAQKNPTAFYLCASNPVWGAKDTQYFGPGTRLTVL.

V gene TRBV10-3 combines with J gene TRBJ2-7; no reliable D call. The CDR3 spans 11 residues. Trimming removed 4 bases from V and 5 bases from J, with 6 bases in between. Germline CDR1 and CDR2: ENHRY and SYGVKD. The DNA of the CDR3 is TGTGCCATCAGTGTTAGGAACGAGCAGTACTTC. Its protein is CAISVRNEQYF.

CDR3 in DNA: TGTGCCAGCAGTTTATCGCGCAGGGGTAACAATCAGCCCCAGCATTTT. It yields the protein CASSLSRRGNNQPQHF. This sequence joins TRBV27 and TRBJ1-5, with a possible D match to TRBD1 (6 bases). V lost 0 bases, J lost 3 bases, and 12 bases lay in between. Germline lookup yields CDR1 MNHEY and CDR2 SMNVEV (reference sequence). The CDR3 runs to 16 residues.